These 22 T cell receptor beta chains were sequenced from one sample in a study of naive and memory T cell subsets. A UMI-containing oligonucleotide was joined by 3' ligation to the TCR cDNA template. Amplification of ligated cDNA took four PCR rounds with SP2 and nested alpha and beta constant primers. MiXCR, applied by TCRdb to the 5' RACE reads, yields one record per CDR3 protein. Found here are roughly 56,000 distinct CDR3 sequences, 7.2% of them singletons; the top ten hold about a tenth. These receptors were taken from a male donor in good health.

This chain links TRBV20-1 with TRBJ2-1; 8 nucleotides align to TRBD2. The CDR3 length is 15 residues. V was pared by 8 bases and J by 10 bases, with 19 bases of the junction left unmatched. CDR1 is DFQATT and CDR2 is SNEGSKA in the germline V gene (reference sequence). The CDR3 reads CSLFDGVAGMYEQFF. The CDR3 region has the DNA TGCAGTCTCTTTGATGGGGTAGCGGGGATGTACGAGCAGTTCTTC.

This clonotype came up many times. V gene TRBV28 combines with J gene TRBJ1-1; possible D gene TRBD1, 6 bases. V was cut by 7 bases and J by 4 bases, with 16 bases left in between. The CDR3 contains 14 residues. CDR1 is MDHEN and CDR2 is SYDVKM in the germline V gene. Here the CDR3 DNA reads TGTGCCAGCACCCTTTCGGGGGCCAGCACTGAAGCTTTCTTT. This encodes CASTLSGASTEAFF. The variable domain in full, completed from reference TRBV28 and TRBJ1-1, reads DVKVTQSSRYLVKRTGEKVFLECVQDMDHENMFWYRQDPGLGLRLIYFSYDVKMKEKGDIPEGYSVSREKKERFSLILESASTNQTSMYLCASTLSGASTEAFFGQGTRLTVV.

The genes are TRBV13 and TRBJ2-7; D is tentatively TRBD1 or TRBD2 (5 bases each). Germline V gene lookup returns CDR1 PRHDT and CDR2 FYEKMQ (reference sequence). The germline V and J ends were trimmed by 5 bases and 0 bases, with 11 bases remaining between them. This CDR3 spans 14 amino acids. The CDR3 DNA reads TGTGCCAGCAGCCCCTGGGGGAGCTCCTACGAGCAGTACTTC. Its translation: CASSPWGSSYEQYF.

This clonotype was seen ten or more times. The chain uses TRBV29-1 and TRBJ1-2; the match to TRBD1 covers 12 bases. Looked up from germline, CDR1 is SQVTM and CDR2 is ANQGSEA. This CDR3 contains 15 residues. V dropped 3 bases and J dropped 4; count of bases not matched to a gene: 6. CDR3 sequence reads: CSVEVRDRGLYGYTF. CDR3 in DNA: TGCAGCGTTGAGGTCCGGGACAGGGGGCTCTATGGCTACACCTTC.

This clonotype appeared many times. The chain is built from TRBV20-1 and TRBJ2-7; 7 positions match TRBD2. The ends lost 6 bases at V and 1 base at J; junction bases unmatched: 9. The CDR3 length is 14 residues. CDR1 is DFQATT and CDR2 is SNEGSKA in the germline V gene (reference sequence). The CDR3 DNA follows: TGCAGTGCGGAGGAGGGAGGGAGTTCCTACGAGCAGTACTTC. Translating it yields CSAEEGGSSYEQYF.

This chain uses TRBV5-1 with TRBJ2-3; D remains unclear. The ends were cut back, 0 bases at V and 2 bases at J, with 10 bases in the middle. The germline V gene encodes CDR1 SGHRS and CDR2 YFSETQ. The CDR3 loop spans 15 amino acids. CDR3 amino acids: CASSLDGGDTDTQYF. In DNA, the CDR3 is TGCGCCAGCAGCTTGGACGGTGGTGACACAGATACGCAGTATTTT.

This clonotype was detected a few times. The chain employs TRBV20-1 and TRBJ2-5; the match to TRBD2 covers 13 bases. This CDR3 spans 14 amino acids. Germline CDR1 DFQATT, CDR2 SNEGSKA (reference sequence). J gave up 4 bases and V 3 bases, and 2 bases lay outside the gene matches. The CDR3 here is CSARTSGGLETQYF. The CDR3 coding sequence is TGCAGTGCTAGGACTAGCGGGGGGTTAGAGACCCAGTACTTC.

This clonotype was counted ten times or more. This chain links TRBV6-1 with TRBJ2-7; no clear D. This CDR3 comprises 16 residues. The V gene's germline CDR1 is MNHNS and CDR2 SASEGT. V was cut by 6 bases and J by 0 bases, with 18 bases left in between. CDR3 region: CASRKTTTSSSYEQYF. CDR3 in DNA: TGTGCCAGCAGAAAGACGACGACTTCCAGCTCCTACGAGCAGTACTTC.

The chain employs TRBV4-2 and TRBJ1-1, with a tentative D call TRBD1 (6 bases). Germline V gives CDR1 LGHNA, CDR2 YNFKEQ. V was cut by 3 bases and J by 0 bases, with 17 bases left in between. The CDR3 contains 17 residues. The CDR3, as DNA: TGTGCCAGCAGCCAGGAAAACGGACAGCTCCTGAACACTGAAGCTTTCTTT. Translation: CASSQENGQLLNTEAFF.

The chain has TRBV12-3 or TRBV12-4 and TRBJ2-1; 9 nucleotides align to TRBD2. This CDR3 is built from 14 residues. The J segment lost 6 bases and the V segment lost 8 bases, leaving 8 bases of the junction unmatched. The CDR3 DNA is TGTGCCAGCCTGTCTAGCGGGAAGGGCAATGAGCAGTTCTTC. Amino acids: CASLSSGKGNEQFF.

J is TRBJ2-7 and V is TRBV7-9, with D possibly matching TRBD1 (6 bases). V lost 7 bases, J lost 5 bases, and 18 bases lay in between. Germline CDR1 reads SEHNR; CDR2 reads FQNEAQ (reference sequence). The CDR3 has 14 residues. The CDR3 sequence is CASINSQGGHEQYF. As DNA, the CDR3 is TGTGCCAGCATCAATTCACAGGGCGGGCACGAGCAGTACTTC.

This clonotype was picked up many times. The chain is built from TRBV3-1 and TRBJ2-3; D is unclear. CDR1 is LGHDT, CDR2 YNNKEL, per germline (reference sequence). The CDR3 loop spans 15 amino acids. Trimming stripped 2 bases from V and 3 bases from J, with 12 bases between. The CDR3 loop reads CASSQLETKTDTQYF. The DNA of the CDR3 is TGTGCCAGCAGCCAACTCGAGACAAAAACAGATACGCAGTATTTT.

V is TRBV10-3 and J is TRBJ1-1, with 7 bases that match TRBD1. Unmatched junction bases numbered 8, after V lost 6 bases and J lost 4 bases. This CDR3 region has 14 residues. From germline, CDR1 is ENHRY and CDR2 SYGVKD. The CDR3 DNA reads TGTGCCATCAGCTCGGACAGGCGAAGCACTGAAGCTTTCTTT. Translation: CAISSDRRSTEAFF.

This clonotype was counted a few times. The CDR3 sequence is CASSQLTRSGNTIYF. The CDR3 region has the DNA TGTGCCAGCAGCCAACTTACCCGCTCTGGAAACACCATATATTTT. The chain recombines TRBV3-1 with TRBJ1-3, with D unclear. Germline CDR1 LGHDT, CDR2 YNNKEL (reference sequence). V gave up 2 bases and J gave up 0 bases, with 8 bases separating them. The CDR3 runs 15 residues.

V and J are TRBV2 and TRBJ1-1, with D perhaps TRBD1 (6 bases). V was clipped by 1 base and J by 4 bases, with 16 bases between them. This CDR3 has 16 residues. Germline-derived CDR1 and CDR2 are SNHLY and FYNNEI. CDR3 sequence (DNA): TGTGCCAGCAGTGAAGAGAAGAGGGGGTTGGGCACTGAAGCTTTCTTT. It is translated as CASSEEKRGLGTEAFF.

This rearrangement joins TRBV19 to TRBJ2-3; 7 bases are shared with TRBD2. With V trimmed by 3 bases and J by 4 bases, 10 bases remained unmatched. This CDR3 contains 16 residues. CDR1 is LNHDA, CDR2 SQIVND, per germline (reference sequence). The CDR3 region is CASSISWRAGADTQYF. The CDR3 DNA sequence: TGTGCCAGTAGTATTTCGTGGCGGGCGGGAGCAGATACGCAGTATTTT.

The gene calls are TRBV7-2 and TRBJ1-1, with unresolved D. V was pared by 5 bases and J by 11 bases, with 21 bases between. This CDR3 contains 14 residues. Germline-derived CDR1 and CDR2 are SGHTA and FQGNSA. CDR3 sequence (DNA): TGTGCCAGCAGCACCGACTCGACGGGTCTGAAGGCTTTCTTT. Protein sequence: CASSTDSTGLKAFF.

The CDR3 spells CASITRDWDYGYTF. Written as DNA, the CDR3 is TGTGCCAGCATAACCAGGGATTGGGACTATGGCTACACCTTC. This rearrangement joins TRBV6-5 to TRBJ1-2; D is possibly TRBD1 (5 bases). Trimming removed 7 bases at V and 3 bases at J, with 15 bases between. The CDR3 sequence is 14 residues long. Germline CDR1 is MNHEY and CDR2 is SVGAGI.

This clonotype was detected many times. This sequence joins TRBV9 and TRBJ2-5; 12 bases fit TRBD2. The CDR3 is 16 amino acids. Trimming took 4 bases from V and 0 from J; bases not matched to a gene: 4. CDR1 is SGDLS, CDR2 YYNGEE, per germline. CDR3 residues: CASSFRLAGDQETQYF. In nucleotides, the CDR3 is TGTGCCAGCAGCTTCCGACTAGCGGGAGACCAAGAGACCCAGTACTTC.

V usage is TRBV5-1 and J usage is TRBJ2-1, with D unclear. The germline CDR1 and CDR2 sequences are SGHRS and YFSETQ. V lost 0 bases to trimming and J lost 6 bases, with 10 bases between them. This CDR3 has 14 amino acids. This CDR3 is CASSLAAGSNEQFF. The CDR3 DNA reads as TGCGCCAGCAGCTTGGCCGCTGGGTCCAATGAGCAGTTCTTC.

This clonotype was detected many times. The chain joins TRBV5-6 to TRBJ2-3, with 7 positions matching TRBD2. Germline lookup yields CDR1 SGHDT and CDR2 YYEEEE. This CDR3 has 17 residues. V gave up 4 bases and J gave up 1 base; unmatched junction bases: 12. The CDR3 nucleotides read TGTGCCAGCAGCCGGAGCTTCAGCGGGGCCCGCACAGATACGCAGTATTTT. It specifies CASSRSFSGARTDTQYF.

This clonotype was seen only a few times. The chain recombines TRBV11-2 with TRBJ1-1, with D possibly being TRBD1 (6 bases). CDR1 SGHAT and CDR2 FQNNGV come from the germline V gene. The CDR3 is 17 residues long. Trimming pared 8 bases from V and 4 bases from J, leaving 26 bases between. The CDR3 nucleotides read TGTGCCAGCCGGAGTGGGCAGGGCATCCTCAGGGGCACTGAAGCTTTCTTT. Its protein is CASRSGQGILRGTEAFF.